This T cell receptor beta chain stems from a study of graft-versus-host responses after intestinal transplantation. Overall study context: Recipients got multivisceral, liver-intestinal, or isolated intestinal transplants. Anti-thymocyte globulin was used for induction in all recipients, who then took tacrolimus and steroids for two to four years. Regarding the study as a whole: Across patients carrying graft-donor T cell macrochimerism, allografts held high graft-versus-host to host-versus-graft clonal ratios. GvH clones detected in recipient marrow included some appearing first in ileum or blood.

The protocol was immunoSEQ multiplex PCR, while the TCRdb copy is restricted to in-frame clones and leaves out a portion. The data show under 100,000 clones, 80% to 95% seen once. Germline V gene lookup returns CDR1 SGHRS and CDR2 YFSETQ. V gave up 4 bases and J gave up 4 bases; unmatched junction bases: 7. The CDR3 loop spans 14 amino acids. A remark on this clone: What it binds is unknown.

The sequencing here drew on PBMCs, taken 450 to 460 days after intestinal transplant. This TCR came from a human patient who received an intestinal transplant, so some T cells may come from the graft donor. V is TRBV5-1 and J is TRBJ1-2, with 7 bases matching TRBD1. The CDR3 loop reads CASSRDTGAYGYTF. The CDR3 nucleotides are TGCGCCAGCAGCAGGGACACAGGGGCCTATGGCTACACCTTC.